The subject of this entry is one T cell receptor (beta chain). Its antigen is currently unknown. The data originate from a study of CD8 T cells in ankylosing spondylitis. Overall study results and limits: Reports say disease-linked clones showed up significantly more in matched ankylosing spondylitis synovial fluid. A motif of 7 to 9 highly homologous TCR beta variants was seen as apparently characteristic of ankylosing spondylitis blood.

V lost 3 bases and J lost 4, with 13 bases in between. CDR1 DFQATT and CDR2 SNEGSKA come from the germline V gene (reference sequence). The CDR3 has 15 amino acids. A quantitative 5'-RACE method, one with molecular barcodes, was used to make TCR beta libraries. TCRdb re-called the 5' RACE reads through MiXCR, storing one row per CDR3 protein. Here the sample spans 130,000 or so distinct CDR3 sequences, 17% being singletons. The source of this sequence is a male donor with ankylosing spondylitis. The chain has TRBV20-1 and TRBJ2-6; D is undetermined. Sequencing was done on a sample of blood, either unsorted or a sorted T cell fraction (not recorded which). In DNA, the CDR3 is TGCAGTGCTAGCCCTCCTATCACCGGGGCCAACGTCCTGACTTTC. It encodes CSASPPITGANVLTF.